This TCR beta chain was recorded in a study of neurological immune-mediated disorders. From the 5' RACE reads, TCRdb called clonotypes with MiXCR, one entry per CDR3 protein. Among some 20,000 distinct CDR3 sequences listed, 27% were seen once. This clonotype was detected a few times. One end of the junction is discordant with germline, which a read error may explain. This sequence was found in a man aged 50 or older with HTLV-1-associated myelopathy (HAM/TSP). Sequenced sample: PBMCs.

CDR3 in DNA: TGTGCCAGCAGTATAGCCTCTACGGGGGGCTACACCTTC. It translates to CASSIASTGGYTF. The chain carries TRBV12-3 or TRBV12-4 and TRBJ1-2; D is unclear. The CDR3 consists of 13 residues.